This T cell receptor (beta chain) was identified during a study of blood T cells in healthy people across ages. Broader study findings: Any changes in expanded clonotypes were possibly confounded, as donor CMV status remained unknown. Compared with aged donors, long-lived donors showed fewer expanded clones, suggesting selection.

This clonotype was seen at least ten times. Antigen specificity is unknown. Combining a sample-barcoded 5' primer with a J-beta primer mix, a second PCR ran for roughly 6 to 11 cycles. With 12 random nucleotides, a template-switch adaptor tagged each individual cDNA molecule. TCRdb ran MiXCR on the 5' RACE reads and lists one entry per CDR3 protein. This sample yields roughly 1,700,000 distinct CDR3 sequences, of which roughly 28% are seen a single time; roughly 8% belongs to the top ten. The CDR3 extends over 15 amino acids. Germline lookup yields CDR1 MNHNY and CDR2 SVGAGI (reference sequence). J was trimmed by 5 bases and V by 5 bases; bases with no gene match: 8. Each sample yielded at least 6 million isolated PBMCs.

Material: blood. The gene calls are TRBV6-6 and TRBJ2-5; 10 bases agree with TRBD2. The clonotype was recovered from a woman in her 30s in good health. The CDR3 DNA follows: TGTGCCAGCAGTCTCCGGACTAGCGGTCTTGAGACCCAGTACTTC. It translates to CASSLRTSGLETQYF.